The clone carrying this TCR beta chain showed up just a few times. This sample is drawn from a study of patients and donors after allogeneic stem cell transplantation. V gave up 3 bases and J gave up 2 bases, with 15 bases separating them. This CDR3 has 16 residues. TCRdb reanalysed the RT-PCR reads using MiXCR and keeps one entry per CDR3 protein. The sample has approximately 170,000 distinct CDR3 sequences, approximately 22% seen once; the top ten hold approximately 26%. The origin of this receptor is a human donor who was either an allogeneic HSCT recipient or a stem cell or donor lymphocyte infusion donor (not recorded which). It is not recorded whose cells these are; they may come from a transplant donor. What was sequenced was blood, either unsorted or a sorted T cell fraction (not recorded which). The chain recombines TRBV12-3 or TRBV12-4 with TRBJ2-3; no definite D call. This CDR3 is CASSFSFSGNTDTQYF. CDR3 bases: TGTGCCAGCAGTTTCTCTTTCAGTGGGAACACAGATACGCAGTATTTT.